These 15 T cell receptor beta chains share one sample of origin, sequenced in a study of T cell changes during pregnancy in multiple sclerosis. Profiling relied on immunoSEQ multiplex PCR, and the TCRdb table lists in-frame clones only, not all of them. Here the sample spans around 71,000 clones, about 90% being singletons. The sequencing here drew on peripheral blood, taken after pregnancy. Every receptor here comes from a female donor with multiple sclerosis, enrolled in a pregnancy study.

This chain connects TRBV25-1 to TRBJ2-1; D unresolved. The CDR3 runs to 13 residues. Trimming left V 4 bases short and J 9 bases short, with 13 bases between. Germline V gene data show CDR1 as MGHDK and CDR2 as SYGVNS. As DNA, the CDR3 is TGTGCCAGCAGTGGAGCCCCCACCCCTGAGCAGTTCTTC. Translating gives CASSGAPTPEQFF.

The rearrangement joins TRBV6-6 to TRBJ2-7, with TRBD2 identical over 8 bases. Germline V CDR1 and CDR2: MNHNY, SVGAGI (reference sequence). V was clipped by 5 bases and J by 3 bases; unmatched bases: 9. CDR3 length: 15 amino acids. CDR3 loop: CASSNYEAGDYEQYF. The CDR3 nucleotides read TGTGCCAGCAGTAATTACGAAGCGGGAGACTACGAGCAGTACTTC.

This chain uses TRBV11-2 with TRBJ2-5, with TRBD1 matching over 8 bases. With 7 bases clipped from V and 5 bases from J, the junction kept 3 bases outside the gene matches. Germline V gene lookup returns CDR1 SGHAT and CDR2 FQNNGV. The CDR3 length is 12 residues. This CDR3 reads CASNHRGETQYF. CDR3 bases: TGTGCCAGCAACCACAGGGGGGAGACCCAGTACTTC.

The chain is built from TRBV4-2 and TRBJ1-5; tentatively, D is TRBD1 (5 bases). In germline, CDR1 is LGHNA, CDR2 YNFKEQ. The CDR3 is made up of 15 amino acids. V was shortened by 0 bases and J by 5 bases, with 11 bases between the two germline ends. The CDR3 DNA is TGTGCCAGCAGCCAAGATCCGACGGGGGATCAGCCCCAGCATTTT. Its protein product is CASSQDPTGDQPQHF.

The V call is TRBV29-1, the J call TRBJ2-2; 11 positions agree with TRBD2. V gave up 1 base and J gave up 3 bases; unmatched junction bases: 4. From germline, CDR1 is SQVTM and CDR2 ANQGSEA. The CDR3 totals 16 residues. CDR3 DNA: TGCAGCGTTGAAGTGGGACTAGCGGAAGACACCGGGGAGCTGTTTTTT. Residues: CSVEVGLAEDTGELFF.

The V call is TRBV5-1, the J call TRBJ1-4, with a tentative D call TRBD1 (5 bases). The germline V gene encodes CDR1 SGHRS and CDR2 YFSETQ. The V end lost 2 bases, the J end lost 0 bases, and 14 bases lay between the germline ends. CDR3 length equals 17 residues. Here the CDR3 reads CASSLKGTDPTNEKLFF. As DNA, the CDR3 is TGCGCCAGCAGCTTAAAAGGGACTGACCCAACTAATGAAAAACTGTTTTTT.

The chain links TRBV4-3 to TRBJ2-7, with 12 bases lining up with TRBD1. The CDR3 sequence is 15 residues long. Losses at the gene ends were 5 bases for V and 4 bases for J; bases not matched to a gene: 6. Germline V gives CDR1 LGHNA, CDR2 YSLEER. The CDR3, as DNA: TGCGCCAGCAGCGAAGGGACAGGGGGCTCGTACGAGCAGTACTTC. Translation: CASSEGTGGSYEQYF.

This chain joins TRBV18 and TRBJ1-4; TRBD1 matches 8 bases. Trimming took 3 bases from V and 5 from J; bases not matched to a gene: 8. The germline CDR1 and CDR2 sequences are KGHSH and LQKENI. This CDR3 spans 16 amino acids. In DNA, the CDR3 is TGTGCCAGCTCACCGCACAGGGGGGCCGAGAATGAAAAACTGTTTTTT. Amino acids: CASSPHRGAENEKLFF.

Written as DNA, the CDR3 is TGTGCCAGCAGTTTTAGGGGCAGTATGAACACTGAAGCTTTCTTT. Translated: CASSFRGSMNTEAFF. The rearrangement uses TRBV27 and TRBJ1-1; D is perhaps TRBD1 (5 bases). This CDR3 contains 15 residues. V was clipped by 3 bases and J by 0 bases, with 11 bases between them. Germline CDR1 and CDR2: MNHEY and SMNVEV (reference sequence).

DNA for the CDR3: TGCAGTGCAAACCGGGGCTATGGCTACACCTTC. Protein sequence: CSANRGYGYTF. This chain connects TRBV20-1 to TRBJ1-2; D is undetermined. V lost 6 bases and J lost 4, with 9 bases in between. Looked up from germline, CDR1 is DFQATT and CDR2 is SNEGSKA (reference sequence). The CDR3 consists of 11 residues.

V is TRBV7-2 and J is TRBJ2-7, with D unclear. Germline-derived CDR1 and CDR2 are SGHTA and FQGNSA. The CDR3 is made up of 13 amino acids. V was trimmed by 3 bases and J by 0 bases, leaving 6 bases between them. Here the CDR3 DNA reads TGTGCCAGCAGCTTTAGCCCCTCCTACGAGCAGTACTTC. This sequence encodes CASSFSPSYEQYF.

The chain recombines TRBV6-5 with TRBJ1-2; 9 nucleotides agree with TRBD1. This CDR3 contains 15 residues. Germline V gene data show CDR1 as MNHEY and CDR2 as SVGAGI. The trim removed 2 bases at V and 4 bases at J, leaving 5 bases unmatched. CDR3 in amino acids: CASSYGKGQGYGYTF. For the CDR3, the DNA is TGTGCCAGCAGTTACGGAAAGGGACAGGGCTATGGCTACACCTTC.

The CDR3 DNA follows: TGTGCCAGCAGTATCGGGACAGGGGGAGTCAGCTACGAGCAGTACTTC. This codes for CASSIGTGGVSYEQYF. V gene TRBV5-4 combines with J gene TRBJ2-7; 11 bases map to TRBD1. V was pared by 5 bases and J by 3 bases, with 10 bases of the junction left unmatched. Germline V gene data show CDR1 as SGHNT and CDR2 as YYREEE (reference sequence). The CDR3 runs to 16 residues.

A word on this clone: At one of its ends the junction is not consistent with the germline gene, which may arise from a read error. V and J are TRBV11-2 and TRBJ2-7; 10 bases match TRBD2. The germline V gene has CDR1 SGHAT and CDR2 FQNNGV. The CDR3 runs 17 residues. Here the CDR3 reads CASSRDMRLAGGYEQYF. CDR3 nucleotides: TGCGCCAGCAGCCGAGATATGAGACTAGCGGGCGGGTACGAGCAGTACTTC.

The chain uses TRBV25-1 and TRBJ1-1; the D is unclear. The CDR3 is made up of 13 amino acids. Trimming pared 2 bases from V and 5 bases from J, leaving 9 bases between. Germline assignment: CDR1 MGHDK and CDR2 SYGVNS. The CDR3 loop is CASSELRVTEAFF. Here the CDR3 DNA reads TGTGCCAGCAGTGAACTGCGTGTGACTGAAGCTTTCTTT.